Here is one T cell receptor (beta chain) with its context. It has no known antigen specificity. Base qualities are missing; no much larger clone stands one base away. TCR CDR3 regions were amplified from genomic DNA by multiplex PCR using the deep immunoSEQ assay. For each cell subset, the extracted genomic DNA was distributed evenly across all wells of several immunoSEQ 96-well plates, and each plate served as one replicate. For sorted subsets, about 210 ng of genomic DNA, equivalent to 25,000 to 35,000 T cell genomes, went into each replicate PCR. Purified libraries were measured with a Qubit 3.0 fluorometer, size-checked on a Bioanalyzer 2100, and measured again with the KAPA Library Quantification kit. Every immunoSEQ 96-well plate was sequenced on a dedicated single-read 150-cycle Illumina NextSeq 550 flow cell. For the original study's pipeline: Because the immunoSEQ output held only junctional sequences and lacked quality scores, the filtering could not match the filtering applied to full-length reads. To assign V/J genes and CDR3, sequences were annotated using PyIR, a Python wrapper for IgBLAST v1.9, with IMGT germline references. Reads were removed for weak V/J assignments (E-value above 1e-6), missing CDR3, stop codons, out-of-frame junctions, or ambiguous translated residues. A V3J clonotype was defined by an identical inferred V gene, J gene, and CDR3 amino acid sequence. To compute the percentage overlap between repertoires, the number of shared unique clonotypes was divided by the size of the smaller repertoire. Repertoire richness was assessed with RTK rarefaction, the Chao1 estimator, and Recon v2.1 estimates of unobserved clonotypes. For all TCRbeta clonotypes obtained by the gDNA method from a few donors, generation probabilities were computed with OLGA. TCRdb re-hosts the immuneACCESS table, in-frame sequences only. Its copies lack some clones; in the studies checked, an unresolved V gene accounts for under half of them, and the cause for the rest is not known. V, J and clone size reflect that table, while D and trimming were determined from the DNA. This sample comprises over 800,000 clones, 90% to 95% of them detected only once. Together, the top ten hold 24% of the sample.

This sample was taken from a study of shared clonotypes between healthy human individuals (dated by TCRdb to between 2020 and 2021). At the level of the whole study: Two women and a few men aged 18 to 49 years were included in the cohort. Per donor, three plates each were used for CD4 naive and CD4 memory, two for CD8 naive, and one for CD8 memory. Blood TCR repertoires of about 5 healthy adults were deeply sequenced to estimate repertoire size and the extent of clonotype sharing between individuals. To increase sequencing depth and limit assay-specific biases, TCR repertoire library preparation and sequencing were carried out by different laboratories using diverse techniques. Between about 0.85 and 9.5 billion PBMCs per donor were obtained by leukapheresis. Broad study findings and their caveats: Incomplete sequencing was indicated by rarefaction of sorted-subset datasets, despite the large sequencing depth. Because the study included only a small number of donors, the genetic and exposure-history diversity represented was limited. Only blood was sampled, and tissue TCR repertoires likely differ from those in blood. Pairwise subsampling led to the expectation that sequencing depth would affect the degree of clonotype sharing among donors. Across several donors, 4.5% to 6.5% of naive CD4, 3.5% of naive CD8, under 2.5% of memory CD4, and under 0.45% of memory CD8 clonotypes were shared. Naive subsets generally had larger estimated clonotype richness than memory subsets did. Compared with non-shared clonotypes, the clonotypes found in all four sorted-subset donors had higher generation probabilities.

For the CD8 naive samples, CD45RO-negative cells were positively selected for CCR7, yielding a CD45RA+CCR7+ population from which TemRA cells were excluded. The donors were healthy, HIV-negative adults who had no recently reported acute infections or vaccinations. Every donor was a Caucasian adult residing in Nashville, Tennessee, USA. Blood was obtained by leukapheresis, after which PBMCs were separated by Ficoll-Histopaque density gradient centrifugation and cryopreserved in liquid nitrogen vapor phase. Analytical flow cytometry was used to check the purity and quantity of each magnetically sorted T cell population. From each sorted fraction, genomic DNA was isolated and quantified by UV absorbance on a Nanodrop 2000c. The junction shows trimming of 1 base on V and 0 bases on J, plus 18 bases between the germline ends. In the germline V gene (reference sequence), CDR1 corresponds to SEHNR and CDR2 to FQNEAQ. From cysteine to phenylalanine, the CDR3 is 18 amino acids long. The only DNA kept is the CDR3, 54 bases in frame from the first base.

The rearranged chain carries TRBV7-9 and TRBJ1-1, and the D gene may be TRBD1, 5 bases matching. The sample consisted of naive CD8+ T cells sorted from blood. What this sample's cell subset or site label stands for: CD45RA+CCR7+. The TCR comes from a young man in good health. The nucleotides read TGTGCCAGCAGCTTAGTATATCAGGGCACCCGCATGAACACTGAAGCTTTCTTT. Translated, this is CASSLVYQGTRMNTEAFF.